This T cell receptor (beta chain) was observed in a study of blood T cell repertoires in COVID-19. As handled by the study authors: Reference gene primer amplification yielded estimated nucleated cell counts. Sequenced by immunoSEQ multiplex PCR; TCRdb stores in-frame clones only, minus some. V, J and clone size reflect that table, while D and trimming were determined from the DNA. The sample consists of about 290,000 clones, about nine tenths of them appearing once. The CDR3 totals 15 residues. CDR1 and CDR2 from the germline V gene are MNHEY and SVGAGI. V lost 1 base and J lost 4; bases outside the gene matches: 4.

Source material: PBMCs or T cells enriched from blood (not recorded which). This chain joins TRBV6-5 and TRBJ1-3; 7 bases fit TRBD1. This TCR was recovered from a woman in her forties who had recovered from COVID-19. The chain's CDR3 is CASSYLGRGGNTIYF. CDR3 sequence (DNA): TGTGCCAGCAGTTACTTAGGCAGGGGGGGAAACACCATATATTTT.